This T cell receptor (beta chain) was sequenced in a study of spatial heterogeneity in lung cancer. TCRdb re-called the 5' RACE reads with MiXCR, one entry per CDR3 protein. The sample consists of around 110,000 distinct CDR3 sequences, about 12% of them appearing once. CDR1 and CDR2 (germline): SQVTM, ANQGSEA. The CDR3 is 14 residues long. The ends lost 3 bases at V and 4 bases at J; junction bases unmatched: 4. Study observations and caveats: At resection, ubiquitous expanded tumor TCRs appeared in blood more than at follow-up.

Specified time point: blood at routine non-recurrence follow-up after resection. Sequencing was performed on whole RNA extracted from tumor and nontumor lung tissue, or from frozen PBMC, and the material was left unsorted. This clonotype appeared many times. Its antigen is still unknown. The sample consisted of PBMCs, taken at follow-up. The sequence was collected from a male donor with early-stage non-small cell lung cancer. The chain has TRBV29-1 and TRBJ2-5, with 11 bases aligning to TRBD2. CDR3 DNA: TGCAGCGTTGACGGAACTAGCGGGGGAGAGACCCAGTACTTC. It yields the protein CSVDGTSGGETQYF.